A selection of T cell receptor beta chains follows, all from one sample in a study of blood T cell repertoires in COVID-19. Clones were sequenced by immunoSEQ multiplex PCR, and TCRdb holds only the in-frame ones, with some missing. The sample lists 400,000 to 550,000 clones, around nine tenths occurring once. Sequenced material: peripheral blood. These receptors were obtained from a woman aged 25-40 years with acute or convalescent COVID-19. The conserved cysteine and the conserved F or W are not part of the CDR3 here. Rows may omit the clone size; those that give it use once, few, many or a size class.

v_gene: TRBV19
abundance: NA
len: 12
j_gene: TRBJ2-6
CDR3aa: ASLESSGANVLT

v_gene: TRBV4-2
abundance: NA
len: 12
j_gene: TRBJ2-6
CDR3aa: ASSQVSGANVLT

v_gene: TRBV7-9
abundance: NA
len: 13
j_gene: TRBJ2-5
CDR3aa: ASSLTSGGAETQY

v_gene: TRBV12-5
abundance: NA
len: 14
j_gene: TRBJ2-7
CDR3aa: ASGKDPGQGYYEQY

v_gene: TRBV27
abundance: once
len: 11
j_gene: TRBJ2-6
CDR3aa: ASTSAGANVLT

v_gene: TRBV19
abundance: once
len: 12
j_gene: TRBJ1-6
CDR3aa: ASIGDRADSPLH

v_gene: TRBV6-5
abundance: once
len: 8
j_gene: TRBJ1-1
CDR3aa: ASFSAEAF

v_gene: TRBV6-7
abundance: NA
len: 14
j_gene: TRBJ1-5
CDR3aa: ASRGRPGGSNQPQH

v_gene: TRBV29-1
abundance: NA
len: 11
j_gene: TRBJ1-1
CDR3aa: SVSGQLNTEAF

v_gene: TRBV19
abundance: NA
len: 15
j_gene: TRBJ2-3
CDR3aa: ASSPVKGRLSTGTQY

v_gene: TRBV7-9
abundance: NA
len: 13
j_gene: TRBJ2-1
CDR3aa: ASSSDSSSYNEQF

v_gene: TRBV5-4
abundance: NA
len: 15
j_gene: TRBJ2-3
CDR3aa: ASSLNRGRGGTDTQY

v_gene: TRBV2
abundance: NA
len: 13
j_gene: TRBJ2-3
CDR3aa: ASKGRGVSTDTQY

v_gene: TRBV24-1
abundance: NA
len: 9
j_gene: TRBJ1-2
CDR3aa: ATSDPYGYT

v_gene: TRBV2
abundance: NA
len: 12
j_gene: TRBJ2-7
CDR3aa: ASSEALRGDEQY

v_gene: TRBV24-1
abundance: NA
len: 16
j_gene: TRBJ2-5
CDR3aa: ATSDLPGDRNLEETQY

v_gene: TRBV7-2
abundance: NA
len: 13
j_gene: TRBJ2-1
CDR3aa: ASSSGQGEWNEQF

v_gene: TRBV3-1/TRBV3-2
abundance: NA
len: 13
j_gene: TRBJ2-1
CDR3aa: ASSQAGWYFNEQF

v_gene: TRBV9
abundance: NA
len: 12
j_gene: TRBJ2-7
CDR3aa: ASSEGQGGYEQY

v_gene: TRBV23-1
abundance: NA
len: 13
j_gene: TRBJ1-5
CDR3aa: ASSHRNRDNQPQH

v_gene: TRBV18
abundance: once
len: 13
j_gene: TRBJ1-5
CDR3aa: ASSPSTLQGQPQH

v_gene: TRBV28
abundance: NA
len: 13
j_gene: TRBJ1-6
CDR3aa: ASRNRDRGSSPLH

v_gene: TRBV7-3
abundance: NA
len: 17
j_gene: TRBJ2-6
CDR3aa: ASSVTGLAVYSGANVLT

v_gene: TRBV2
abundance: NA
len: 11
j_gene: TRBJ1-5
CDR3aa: ASGGLGNQPQH

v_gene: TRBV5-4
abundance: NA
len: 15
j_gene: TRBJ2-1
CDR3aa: ASSLILVQGTRNEQF

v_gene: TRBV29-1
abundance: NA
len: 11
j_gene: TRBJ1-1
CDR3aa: SVSWDLNTEAF

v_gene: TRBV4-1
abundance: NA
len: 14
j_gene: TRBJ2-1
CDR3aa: ASSLEAGGLGNEQF

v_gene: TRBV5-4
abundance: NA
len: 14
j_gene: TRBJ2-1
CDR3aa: ASSPGLAGGDNEQF

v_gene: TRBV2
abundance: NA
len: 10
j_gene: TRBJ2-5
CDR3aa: ASSRGQETQY

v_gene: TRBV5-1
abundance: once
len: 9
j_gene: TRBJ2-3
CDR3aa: ASRLTDTQY

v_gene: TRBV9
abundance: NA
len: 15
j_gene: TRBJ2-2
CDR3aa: ASSAPLVRTGSGELF

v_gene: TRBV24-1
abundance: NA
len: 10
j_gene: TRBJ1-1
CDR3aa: ATSEGSSEAF